This T cell receptor beta chain is drawn from a study of cytomegalovirus exposure and HLA in healthy donors. General study results and limits: One later analysis reportedly identified an Asian-associated ancestry cluster that showed fewer N-insertions than the roughly 700-donor mean.

PCR was performed using 60 Vbeta and 13 Jbeta primers. The method was immunoSEQ multiplex PCR; TCRdb's version includes in-frame clones alone and lacks a portion of them. The table records approximately 210,000 clones, around 75% of them present only once. With respect to this clone: The antigen is unknown.

Germline assignment: CDR1 SGHRS and CDR2 YFSETQ. The CDR3 is made up of 14 amino acids. V was clipped by 5 bases and J by 1 base, with 10 bases between them. The sequenced sample consisted of PBMCs. The rearrangement links TRBV5-1 to TRBJ2-1; possible D gene TRBD1, 5 bases. The TCR comes from a male donor in good health and CMV-seropositive. This CDR3 reads CASRPGQSYNEQFF. The CDR3 DNA reads as TGCGCCAGCAGGCCAGGGCAATCCTACAATGAGCAGTTCTTC. The whole variable domain, filled in from reference TRBV5-1 and TRBJ2-1, reads KAGVTQTPRYLIKTRGQQVTLSCSPISGHRSVSWYQQTPGQGLQFLFEYFSETQRNKGNFPGRFSGRQFSNSRSEMNVSTLELGDSALYLCASRPGQSYNEQFFGPGTRLTVL.